This T cell receptor beta chain was sequenced during a study of blood T cell repertoires in COVID-19. The J segment lost 6 bases and the V segment lost 5 bases, leaving 6 bases of the junction unmatched. This CDR3 has 15 amino acids. Germline CDR1 and CDR2: SGHAT and FQNNGV. This clone was counted only a few times. This table comes from immunoSEQ multiplex PCR, and its TCRdb copy is limited to in-frame clones, with some not included. The profile covers fewer than 80,000 clones, with about 93% appearing a single time and 6.9% taken by the ten largest. The clonotype comes from a human donor in a cohort sampled during active COVID-19. The chain is built from TRBV11-2 and TRBJ2-2; 10 bases agree with TRBD2. What was sequenced was peripheral blood. CDR3: CASSGSGGAAGELFF. CDR3 coding DNA: TGTGCCAGCAGCGGGAGCGGGGGGGCCGCCGGGGAGCTGTTTTTT.